This TCR beta chain was captured in a study of blood T cell repertoires in COVID-19. Cohort 3 recovery required two negative PCRs, clearance, or symptom resolution. The CDR3 is 13 residues long. The V gene's germline CDR1 is LGHNT and CDR2 FRNRAP. Trimming removed 5 bases at V and 4 bases at J, with 10 bases between. Assay used: immunoSEQ multiplex PCR; TCRdb lists only in-frame clones, some missing. The sample yields roughly 330,000 clones, 87% seen once. The source of this sequence is a woman in her 30s who had recovered from COVID-19. The sequencing input was PBMCs or T cells enriched from blood (not recorded which). This chain uses TRBV12-5 with TRBJ2-3, with a weak D call TRBD2 (7 bases). This chain's CDR3 is CASGAGGPDTQYF. CDR3 nucleotide sequence: TGTGCTAGTGGTGCCGGGGGGCCAGATACGCAGTATTTT.